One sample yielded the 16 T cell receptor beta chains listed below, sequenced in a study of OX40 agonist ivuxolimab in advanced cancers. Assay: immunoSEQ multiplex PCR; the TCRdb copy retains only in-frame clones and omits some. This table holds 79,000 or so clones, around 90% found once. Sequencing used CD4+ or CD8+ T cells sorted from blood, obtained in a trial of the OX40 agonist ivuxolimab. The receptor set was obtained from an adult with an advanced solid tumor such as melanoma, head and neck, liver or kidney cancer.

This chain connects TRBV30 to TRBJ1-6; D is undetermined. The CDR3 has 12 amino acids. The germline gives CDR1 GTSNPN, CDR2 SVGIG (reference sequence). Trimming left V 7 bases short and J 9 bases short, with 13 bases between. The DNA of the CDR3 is TGTGCCTACGGCAATGGACCTTCACCCCTCCACTTT. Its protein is CAYGNGPSPLHF.

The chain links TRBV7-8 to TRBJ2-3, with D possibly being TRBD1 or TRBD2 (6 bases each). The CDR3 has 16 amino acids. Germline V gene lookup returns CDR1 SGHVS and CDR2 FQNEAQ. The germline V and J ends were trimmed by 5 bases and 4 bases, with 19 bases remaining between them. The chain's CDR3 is CASSQRAQGRSDTQYF. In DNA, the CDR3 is TGTGCCAGCAGCCAGAGGGCCCAGGGGAGGTCAGATACGCAGTATTTT.

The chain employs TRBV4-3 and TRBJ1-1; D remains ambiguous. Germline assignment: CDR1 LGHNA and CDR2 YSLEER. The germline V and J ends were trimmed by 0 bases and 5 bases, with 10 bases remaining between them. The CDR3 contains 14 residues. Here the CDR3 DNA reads TGCGCCAGCAGCCAAGAAACAGACTATACTGAAGCTTTCTTT. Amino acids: CASSQETDYTEAFF.

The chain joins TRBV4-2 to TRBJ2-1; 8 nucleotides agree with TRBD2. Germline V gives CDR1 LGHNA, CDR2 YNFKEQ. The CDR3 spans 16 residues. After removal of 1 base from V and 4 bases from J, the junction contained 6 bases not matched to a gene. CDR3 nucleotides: TGTGCCAGCAGCCAAGTTAATAGCGGGAATTACAATGAGCAGTTCTTC. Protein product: CASSQVNSGNYNEQFF.

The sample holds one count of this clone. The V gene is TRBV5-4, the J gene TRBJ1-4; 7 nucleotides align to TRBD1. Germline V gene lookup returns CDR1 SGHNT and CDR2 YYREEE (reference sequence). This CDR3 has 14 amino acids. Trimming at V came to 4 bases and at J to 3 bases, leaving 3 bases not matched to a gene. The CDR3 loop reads CASSRTGSNEKLFF. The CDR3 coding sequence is TGTGCCAGCAGCCGGACAGGATCTAATGAAAAACTGTTTTTT.

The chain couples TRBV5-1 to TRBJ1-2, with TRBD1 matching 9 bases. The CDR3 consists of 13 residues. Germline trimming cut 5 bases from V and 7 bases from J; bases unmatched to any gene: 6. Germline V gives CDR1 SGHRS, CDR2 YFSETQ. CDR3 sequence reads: CASRTTGGGGYTF. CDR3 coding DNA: TGCGCCAGCAGGACTACAGGGGGCGGTGGCTACACCTTC.

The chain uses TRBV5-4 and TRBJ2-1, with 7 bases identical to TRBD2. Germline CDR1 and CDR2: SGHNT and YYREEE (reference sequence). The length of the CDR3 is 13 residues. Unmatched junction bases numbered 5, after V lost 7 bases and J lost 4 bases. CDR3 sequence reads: CASAGVGYNEQFF. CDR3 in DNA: TGTGCCAGCGCGGGAGTTGGGTACAATGAGCAGTTCTTC.

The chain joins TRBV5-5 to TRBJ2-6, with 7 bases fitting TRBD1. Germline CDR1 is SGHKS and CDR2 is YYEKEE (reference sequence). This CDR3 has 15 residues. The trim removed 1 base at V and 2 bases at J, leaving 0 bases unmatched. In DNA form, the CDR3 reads TGTGCCAGCAGCTTGACAGGGGCTGGGGCCAACGTCCTGACTTTC. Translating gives CASSLTGAGANVLTF.

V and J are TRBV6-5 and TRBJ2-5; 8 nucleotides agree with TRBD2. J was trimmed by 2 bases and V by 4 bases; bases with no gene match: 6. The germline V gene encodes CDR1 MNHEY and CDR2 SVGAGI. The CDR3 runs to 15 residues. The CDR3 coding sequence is TGTGCCAGCAGTTTCAAAGCGGGAGCGCAAGAGACCCAGTACTTC. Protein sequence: CASSFKAGAQETQYF.

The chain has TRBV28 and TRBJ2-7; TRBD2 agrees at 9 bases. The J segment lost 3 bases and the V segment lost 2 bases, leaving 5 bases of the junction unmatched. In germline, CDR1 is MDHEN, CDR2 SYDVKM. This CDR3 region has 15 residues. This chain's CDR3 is CASSLISTSGYEQYF. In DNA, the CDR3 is TGTGCCAGCAGTTTAATTTCGACTAGCGGCTACGAGCAGTACTTC. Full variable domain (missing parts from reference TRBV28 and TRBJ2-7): DVKVTQSSRYLVKRTGEKVFLECVQDMDHENMFWYRQDPGLGLRLIYFSYDVKMKEKGDIPEGYSVSREKKERFSLILESASTNQTSMYLCASSLISTSGYEQYFGPGTRLTVT.

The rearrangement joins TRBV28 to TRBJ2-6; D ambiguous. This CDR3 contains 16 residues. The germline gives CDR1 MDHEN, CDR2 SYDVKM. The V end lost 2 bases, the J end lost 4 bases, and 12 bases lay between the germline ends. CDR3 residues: CASSLRVLGGANVLTF. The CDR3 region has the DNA TGTGCCAGCAGTTTAAGGGTCCTGGGGGGGGCCAACGTCCTGACTTTC. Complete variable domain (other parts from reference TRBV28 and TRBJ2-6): DVKVTQSSRYLVKRTGEKVFLECVQDMDHENMFWYRQDPGLGLRLIYFSYDVKMKEKGDIPEGYSVSREKKERFSLILESASTNQTSMYLCASSLRVLGGANVLTFGAGSRLTVL.

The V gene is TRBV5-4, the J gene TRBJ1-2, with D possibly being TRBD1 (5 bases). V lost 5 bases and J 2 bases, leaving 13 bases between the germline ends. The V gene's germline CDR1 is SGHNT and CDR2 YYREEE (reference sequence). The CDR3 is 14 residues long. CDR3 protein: CASSRQTQNYGYTF. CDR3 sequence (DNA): TGTGCCAGCAGTCGACAGACCCAAAACTATGGCTACACCTTC. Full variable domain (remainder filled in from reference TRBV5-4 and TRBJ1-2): ETGVTQSPTHLIKTRGQQVTLRCSSQSGHNTVSWYQQALGQGPQFIFQYYREEENGRGNFPPRFSGLQFPNYSSELNVNALELDDSALYLCASSRQTQNYGYTFGSGTRLTVV.

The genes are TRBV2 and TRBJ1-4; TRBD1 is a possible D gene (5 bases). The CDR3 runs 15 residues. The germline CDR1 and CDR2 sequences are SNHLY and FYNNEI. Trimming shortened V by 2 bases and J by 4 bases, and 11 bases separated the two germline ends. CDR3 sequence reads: CASSELGTDNEKLFF. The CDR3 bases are TGTGCCAGCAGTGAACTCGGGACGGATAATGAAAAACTGTTTTTT.

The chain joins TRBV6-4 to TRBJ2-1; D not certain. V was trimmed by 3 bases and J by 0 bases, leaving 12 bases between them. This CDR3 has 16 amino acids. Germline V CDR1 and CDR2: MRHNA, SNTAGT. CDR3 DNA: TGTGCCAGCAGTGAAGCTGCATTGAGCTCCTACAATGAGCAGTTCTTC. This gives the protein CASSEAALSSYNEQFF.

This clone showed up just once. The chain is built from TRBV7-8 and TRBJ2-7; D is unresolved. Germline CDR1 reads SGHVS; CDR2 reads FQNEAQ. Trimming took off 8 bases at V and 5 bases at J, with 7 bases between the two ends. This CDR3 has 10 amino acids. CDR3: CASGINEQYF. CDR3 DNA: TGTGCCAGCGGGATCAACGAGCAGTACTTC.

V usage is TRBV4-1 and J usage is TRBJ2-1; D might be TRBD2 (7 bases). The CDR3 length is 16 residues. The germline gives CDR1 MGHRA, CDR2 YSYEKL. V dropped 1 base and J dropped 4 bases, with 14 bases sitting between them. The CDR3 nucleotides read TGCGCCAGCAGCCAAGGGGAGGGACAAAGATACAATGAGCAGTTCTTC. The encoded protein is CASSQGEGQRYNEQFF.